This T cell receptor beta chain was recovered during a study of cytomegalovirus exposure and HLA in healthy donors. General study results and limits: Later analysis revealed greater clonal expansion in HLA-associated TCR beta chains than in equally common others. A later analysis showed TCR association rates differing by HLA locus, peaking at DRB1 and lowest at HLA-C. In vitro work confirmed that a few CMV-associated chains recognize CMV antigens.

The PCR used 60 Vbeta and 13 Jbeta primers. The assay was immunoSEQ multiplex PCR, and TCRdb's table has in-frame clones only and misses some. The sample holds 110,000 to 150,000 clones; approximately 71% are singletons and the top ten take nearly 5%. About this clone: Its specificity is unknown. Germline and junction disagree at one end, which may indicate a read error.

Per the germline V gene, CDR1 is SSHAT and CDR2 is FNYEAQ (reference sequence). The CDR3 contains 14 residues. This sequence joins TRBV7-7 and TRBJ2-1; TRBD2 aligns across 11 bases. Sequencing was performed on PBMCs. The sequence was obtained from a woman between 50 and 59 years old in good health and CMV-seronegative. The CDR3 DNA reads TGTGCTAGCAGCCATAGCGGGGGGGCCGCTGAGCAGTTCTTC. Translation: CASSHSGGAAEQFF.